These 8 T cell receptor beta chains were sequenced from one sample in a study of T cell changes during pregnancy in multiple sclerosis. The table came from immunoSEQ multiplex PCR; TCRdb's copy has only in-frame clones and leaves some out. The sample includes roughly 40,000 clones, 87% of them seen just once. The starting material was CD4+ T cells from peripheral blood mononuclear cells, obtained after pregnancy. All receptors come from a female donor with multiple sclerosis, enrolled in a pregnancy study.

J is TRBJ1-3 and V is TRBV5-6; 9 bases are shared with TRBD1. V shed 2 bases, J shed 0 bases, and the junction held 12 bases outside the gene matches. Germline loops: CDR1 SGHDT, CDR2 YYEEEE. CDR3 length equals 19 residues. CDR3 nucleotides: TGTGCCAGCAGCTTAGGGACAGGGAAAAAAAAGAGCTCTGGAAACACCATATATTTT. Its protein product is CASSLGTGKKKSSGNTIYF. Based on the CDR3 plus reference TRBV5-6 and TRBJ1-3, the full variable domain is DAGVTQSPTHLIKTRGQQVTLRCSPKSGHDTVSWYQQALGQGPQFIFQYYEEEERQRGNFPDRFSGHQFPNYSSELNVNALLLGDSALYLCASSLGTGKKKSSGNTIYFGEGSWLTVV.

This chain joins TRBV6-6 and TRBJ1-2; 7 bases line up with TRBD1. Germline CDR1 MNHNY, CDR2 SVGAGI (reference sequence). The CDR3 runs 13 residues. V shed 2 bases, J shed 4 bases, and the junction held 1 base outside the gene matches. The DNA of the CDR3 is TGTGCCAGCAGTTACGCAGGGGGCTATGGCTACACCTTC. Protein: CASSYAGGYGYTF.

V gene TRBV6-1 combines with J gene TRBJ2-5, with 14 bases that match TRBD2. The germline CDR1 and CDR2 sequences are MNHNS and SASEGT. V dropped 10 bases and J dropped 7; count of bases not matched to a gene: 8. The CDR3 spans 14 residues. CDR3 nucleotides: TGTGCCAACAGACTAGCGGGGGGGCCGGGGACCCAGTACTTC. It specifies CANRLAGGPGTQYF.

In DNA form, the CDR3 reads TGTGCCAGCAGCTTCTATTCGGACTCTGACCTGTTTTTT. As protein: CASSFYSDSDLFF. The chain combines TRBV11-3 with TRBJ2-2; tentatively, D is TRBD2 (5 bases). Germline V gene lookup returns CDR1 SGHNT and CDR2 YENEEA. V lost 3 bases and J 14 bases, leaving 16 bases between the germline ends. The CDR3 spans 13 residues.

V gene TRBV11-2 combines with J gene TRBJ1-3; D gene uncertain. The CDR3 runs 15 residues. V was trimmed by 5 bases and J by 7 bases, leaving 18 bases between them. CDR1 is SGHAT and CDR2 is FQNNGV in the germline V gene. In nucleotides, the CDR3 is TGTGCCAGCAGCCCACTCGTTGGGCGCGGGAACACCATATATTTT. Translated: CASSPLVGRGNTIYF.

The V and J genes are TRBV6-4 and TRBJ2-7, with 9 positions matching TRBD2. V shed 4 bases and J 11 bases; nucleotides not matched to a gene: 9. The CDR3 covers 13 residues. Per the germline V gene, CDR1 is MRHNA and CDR2 is SNTAGT. The CDR3: CASSVGLAPREYF. As DNA, the CDR3 is TGTGCCAGCAGTGTCGGACTAGCGCCCCGAGAGTACTTC.

This rearrangement joins TRBV6-5 to TRBJ1-6; a weak D match, TRBD1 (5 bases). The CDR3 spans 15 residues. V was shortened by 6 bases and J by 6 bases, with 15 bases between the two germline ends. Germline CDR1 is MNHEY and CDR2 is SVGAGI. CDR3 bases: TGTGCCAGCAGCCGATCCGGGACTGCTAATTCACCCCTCCACTTT. It codes for CASSRSGTANSPLHF.

The rearrangement links TRBV30 to TRBJ2-6; D gene unclear. Trimming shortened V by 1 base and J by 4 bases, and 8 bases separated the two germline ends. Germline V lookup: CDR1 GTSNPN, CDR2 SVGIG (reference sequence). This CDR3 has 14 residues. The CDR3 region has the DNA TGTGCCTGGAGTGAGTGGAGCGGGGCCAACGTCCTGACTTTC. Residues: CAWSEWSGANVLTF.